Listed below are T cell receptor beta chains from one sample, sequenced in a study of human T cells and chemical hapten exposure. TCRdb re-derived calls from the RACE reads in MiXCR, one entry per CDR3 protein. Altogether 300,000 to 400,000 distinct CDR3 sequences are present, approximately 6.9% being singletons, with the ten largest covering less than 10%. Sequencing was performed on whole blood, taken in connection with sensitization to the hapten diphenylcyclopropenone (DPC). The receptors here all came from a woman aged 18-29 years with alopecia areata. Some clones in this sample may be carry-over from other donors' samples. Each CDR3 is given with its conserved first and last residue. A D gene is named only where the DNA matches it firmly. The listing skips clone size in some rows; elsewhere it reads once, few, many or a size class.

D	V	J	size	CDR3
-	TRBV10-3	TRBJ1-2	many	CAISDSYGYTF
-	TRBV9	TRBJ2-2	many	CASSAPGISTGELFF
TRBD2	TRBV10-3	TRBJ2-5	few	CAIIPTSGQETQYF
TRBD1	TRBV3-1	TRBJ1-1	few	CASLPGTGYTEAFF
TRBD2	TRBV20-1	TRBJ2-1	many	CSAIAGGYNEQFF
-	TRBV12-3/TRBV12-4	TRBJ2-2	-	CASSHLDRTGELFF
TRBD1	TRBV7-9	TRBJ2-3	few	CASSLEGQADTQYF
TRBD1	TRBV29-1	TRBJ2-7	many	CSVDFSGTGNEQYF
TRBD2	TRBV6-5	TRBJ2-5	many	CASSLAGDQETQYF
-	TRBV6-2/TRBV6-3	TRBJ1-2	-	CASSYFSTNYGYTF
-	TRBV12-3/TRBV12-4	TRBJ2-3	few	CASSFMASVTDTQYF